These T cell receptor beta chains were read from a single sample in a study of cytotoxic CD8 clonotypes in ibrutinib-treated CLL. Only in-frame clones appear in the TCRdb table, and some are missing; sequencing was by immunoSEQ multiplex PCR. The data contain roughly 190,000 clones, over 60% of them singletons. This sample comprised PBMCs, obtained after 24 months of ibrutinib treatment. These receptors all come from a human donor with chronic lymphocytic leukemia. Each CDR3 is given with its conserved first and last residue. The D gene is left open where the match is weak. Part of the rows lack a size; the others show once, few, many or a class for expanded clones.

j_call: TRBJ2-1; v_call: TRBV9; clone_size: .; d_call: .; cdr3_aa: CASSSREFLYNEQFF; cdr3_nt: TGTGCCAGCAGCAGTCGGGAGTTTCTGTACAATGAGCAGTTCTTC
j_call: TRBJ1-5; v_call: TRBV4-2; clone_size: .; d_call: TRBD1; cdr3_aa: CASSQEDRAGPQHF; cdr3_nt: TGTGCCAGCAGCCAAGAAGACAGGGCAGGTCCCCAGCATTTT
j_call: TRBJ2-1; v_call: TRBV6-5; clone_size: few; d_call: .; cdr3_aa: CASSYGPSSGEQFF; cdr3_nt: TGTGCCAGCAGTTACGGGCCTAGCAGTGGTGAGCAGTTCTTC
j_call: TRBJ2-2; v_call: TRBV27; clone_size: once; d_call: TRBD1; cdr3_aa: CASRTPGQQSGELFF; cdr3_nt: TGTGCCAGCAGGACACCGGGACAGCAGTCCGGGGAGCTGTTTTTT
j_call: TRBJ1-1; v_call: TRBV5-6; clone_size: .; d_call: .; cdr3_aa: CASSLVTWGQTEAFF; cdr3_nt: TGTGCCAGCAGCTTGGTTACTTGGGGCCAGACTGAAGCTTTCTTT
j_call: TRBJ1-5; v_call: TRBV15; clone_size: .; d_call: .; cdr3_aa: CATRLEQYSNQPQHF; cdr3_nt: TGTGCCACCAGACTAGAACAGTATAGCAATCAGCCCCAGCATTTT
j_call: TRBJ2-3; v_call: TRBV7-9; clone_size: .; d_call: .; cdr3_aa: CASSLGGAFGRQYF; cdr3_nt: TGTGCCAGCAGCTTAGGGGGCGCTTTCGGGAGGCAGTATTTT
j_call: TRBJ1-4; v_call: TRBV5-1; clone_size: .; d_call: .; cdr3_aa: CASSLVRQKNEKLFF; cdr3_nt: TGCGCCAGCAGCTTGGTAAGACAGAAGAATGAAAAACTGTTTTTT
j_call: TRBJ2-1; v_call: TRBV4-3; clone_size: .; d_call: TRBD2; cdr3_aa: CASSQGVAGEQFF; cdr3_nt: TGCGCCAGCAGCCAAGGGGTAGCGGGAGAGCAGTTCTTC
j_call: TRBJ2-1; v_call: TRBV7-2; clone_size: .; d_call: .; cdr3_aa: CASSPLRGHNEQFF; cdr3_nt: TGTGCCAGCAGCCCCCTGCGGGGCCACAATGAGCAGTTCTTC
j_call: TRBJ2-1; v_call: TRBV5-1; clone_size: .; d_call: TRBD2; cdr3_aa: CASSPLAGYNEQFF; cdr3_nt: TGCGCCAGCAGCCCCTTAGCGGGGTACAATGAGCAGTTCTTC
j_call: TRBJ1-5; v_call: TRBV2; clone_size: .; d_call: .; cdr3_aa: CASRVRSQPQHF; cdr3_nt: TGTGCCAGCAGGGTCCGGTCTCAGCCCCAGCATTTT
j_call: TRBJ2-7; v_call: TRBV18; clone_size: .; d_call: .; cdr3_aa: CASSPGTKYEQYF; cdr3_nt: TGTGCCAGCTCACCAGGGACGAAGTACGAGCAGTACTTC
j_call: TRBJ2-2; v_call: TRBV18; clone_size: few; d_call: .; cdr3_aa: CASSPRAGTPNTGELFF; cdr3_nt: TGTGCCAGCTCACCGCGTGCGGGTACCCCGAACACCGGGGAGCTGTTTTTT
j_call: TRBJ2-7; v_call: TRBV27; clone_size: .; d_call: TRBD1; cdr3_aa: CASSLTYGTGAYEQYF; cdr3_nt: TGTGCCAGCAGTTTAACCTACGGGACAGGGGCCTACGAGCAGTACTTC
j_call: TRBJ2-3; v_call: TRBV7-2; clone_size: .; d_call: .; cdr3_aa: CASSLVGAEGDTQYF; cdr3_nt: TGTGCCAGCAGCTTAGTAGGTGCGGAAGGGGATACGCAGTATTTT
j_call: TRBJ2-4; v_call: TRBV6-6; clone_size: few; d_call: TRBD2; cdr3_aa: CASSHQAGYGIQYF; cdr3_nt: TGTGCCAGCAGCCATCAAGCGGGGTACGGCATTCAGTACTTC
j_call: TRBJ1-2; v_call: TRBV28; clone_size: .; d_call: .; cdr3_aa: CASSFLGSPPGYTF; cdr3_nt: TGTGCCAGCAGTTTTTTAGGATCTCCTCCTGGCTACACCTTC
j_call: TRBJ1-5; v_call: TRBV27; clone_size: .; d_call: .; cdr3_aa: CASSFSGGQPQHF; cdr3_nt: TGTGCCAGCAGTTTCAGTGGCGGCCAGCCCCAGCATTTT
j_call: TRBJ1-1; v_call: TRBV6-5; clone_size: few; d_call: TRBD1; cdr3_aa: CASSRGTEMNTEAFF; cdr3_nt: TGTGCCAGCAGCCGCGGGACAGAGATGAACACTGAAGCTTTCTTT
j_call: TRBJ2-7; v_call: TRBV5-1; clone_size: .; d_call: .; cdr3_aa: CASSLQGPSYEQYF; cdr3_nt: TGCGCCAGCAGCTTGCAGGGGCCTTCCTACGAGCAGTACTTC
j_call: TRBJ2-7; v_call: TRBV30; clone_size: .; d_call: TRBD2; cdr3_aa: CAWSVLAAGGEQYF; cdr3_nt: TGTGCCTGGAGTGTACTAGCGGCTGGGGGGGAGCAGTACTTC
j_call: TRBJ1-1; v_call: TRBV5-4; clone_size: .; d_call: .; cdr3_aa: CASSSWDRYTEAFF; cdr3_nt: TGTGCCAGCAGCTCCTGGGACCGCTACACTGAAGCTTTCTTT
j_call: TRBJ2-5; v_call: TRBV5-1; clone_size: .; d_call: .; cdr3_aa: CASSLEVGTSRGGETQYF; cdr3_nt: TGCGCCAGCAGCTTGGAAGTTGGGACATCGCGTGGAGGAGAGACCCAGTACTTC
j_call: TRBJ2-7; v_call: TRBV5-1; clone_size: .; d_call: TRBD2; cdr3_aa: CASSLASGRGYEQYF; cdr3_nt: TGCGCCAGCAGCTTGGCTAGCGGGAGAGGCTACGAGCAGTACTTC
j_call: TRBJ2-4; v_call: TRBV6-5; clone_size: .; d_call: .; cdr3_aa: CASSSTGHKNIQYF; cdr3_nt: TGTGCCAGCAGCTCCACAGGGCACAAAAACATTCAGTACTTC
j_call: TRBJ1-5; v_call: TRBV2; clone_size: .; d_call: .; cdr3_aa: CASSAQVMSYQPQHF; cdr3_nt: TGTGCCAGCAGTGCACAGGTCATGTCGTATCAGCCCCAGCATTTT
j_call: TRBJ2-1; v_call: TRBV7-9; clone_size: .; d_call: .; cdr3_aa: CASSLAGGPYNEQFF; cdr3_nt: TGTGCCAGCAGCTTAGCGGGAGGACCCTACAATGAGCAGTTCTTC
j_call: TRBJ2-7; v_call: TRBV6-1; clone_size: .; d_call: TRBD2; cdr3_aa: CASSESVPSGAYEQYF; cdr3_nt: TGTGCCAGCAGTGAGTCGGTGCCTAGCGGTGCCTACGAGCAGTACTTC
j_call: TRBJ2-3; v_call: TRBV7-2; clone_size: .; d_call: .; cdr3_aa: CASSWGADTQYF; cdr3_nt: TGTGCCAGCAGCTGGGGGGCAGATACGCAGTATTTT
j_call: TRBJ2-5; v_call: TRBV29-1; clone_size: .; d_call: TRBD2; cdr3_aa: CSVHGVAGLQETQYF; cdr3_nt: TGCAGCGTCCACGGGGTAGCGGGGCTTCAAGAGACCCAGTACTTC
j_call: TRBJ2-7; v_call: TRBV18; clone_size: once; d_call: .; cdr3_aa: CASSPRNGPYEQYF; cdr3_nt: TGTGCCAGCTCACCACGGAACGGTCCCTACGAGCAGTACTTC
j_call: TRBJ2-7; v_call: TRBV28; clone_size: .; d_call: .; cdr3_aa: CASSSPTVPYEQYF; cdr3_nt: TGTGCCAGCAGTTCCCCAACCGTCCCGTACGAGCAGTACTTC
j_call: TRBJ2-3; v_call: TRBV7-6; clone_size: .; d_call: .; cdr3_aa: CASSWGRGDTQYF; cdr3_nt: TGTGCCAGCAGCTGGGGCAGAGGGGATACGCAGTATTTT
j_call: TRBJ1-1; v_call: TRBV7-2; clone_size: .; d_call: .; cdr3_aa: CASSPLRDTEAFF; cdr3_nt: TGTGCCAGCAGCCCCCTCAGGGACACTGAAGCTTTCTTT
j_call: TRBJ1-1; v_call: TRBV25-1; clone_size: .; d_call: .; cdr3_aa: CASSPLRANTEAFF; cdr3_nt: TGTGCCAGCAGTCCCCTCCGGGCGAACACTGAAGCTTTCTTT
j_call: TRBJ2-4; v_call: TRBV6-1; clone_size: .; d_call: .; cdr3_aa: CASSDEGDIQYF; cdr3_nt: TGTGCCAGCAGTGATGAGGGTGACATTCAGTACTTC
j_call: TRBJ2-2; v_call: TRBV6-5; clone_size: .; d_call: .; cdr3_aa: CASSYEPTGELFF; cdr3_nt: TGTGCCAGCAGTTACGAACCCACCGGGGAGCTGTTTTTT
j_call: TRBJ2-7; v_call: TRBV29-1; clone_size: .; d_call: TRBD2; cdr3_aa: CSVGTSGNREQYF; cdr3_nt: TGCAGCGTGGGGACTAGCGGGAATCGGGAGCAGTACTTC
j_call: TRBJ2-7; v_call: TRBV6-5; clone_size: .; d_call: TRBD2; cdr3_aa: CASSVAGGRSYEQYF; cdr3_nt: TGTGCCAGCAGCGTAGCGGGAGGGCGCAGCTACGAGCAGTACTTC
j_call: TRBJ2-1; v_call: TRBV18; clone_size: .; d_call: TRBD1; cdr3_aa: CASSPPAGQGAYYREQFF; cdr3_nt: TGTGCCAGCTCACCGCCCGCCGGACAGGGGGCGTACTATCGGGAGCAGTTCTTC
j_call: TRBJ1-2; v_call: TRBV7-8; clone_size: .; d_call: .; cdr3_aa: CASSDHNTIYGYGYTF; cdr3_nt: TGTGCCAGCAGCGACCATAACACCATCTACGGCTATGGCTACACCTTC
j_call: TRBJ2-7; v_call: TRBV7-8; clone_size: .; d_call: .; cdr3_aa: CASSFGQDYEQYF; cdr3_nt: TGTGCCAGCAGCTTCGGACAAGACTACGAGCAGTACTTC
j_call: TRBJ2-1; v_call: TRBV4-3; clone_size: .; d_call: .; cdr3_aa: CASSPKPFTGSSYNEQFF; cdr3_nt: TGCGCCAGCAGCCCCAAACCCTTCACCGGGAGCTCCTACAATGAGCAGTTCTTC
j_call: TRBJ1-3; v_call: TRBV18; clone_size: .; d_call: .; cdr3_aa: CASSLQPPSSGNTIYF; cdr3_nt: TGTGCCAGCTCACTACAGCCTCCAAGCTCTGGAAACACCATATATTTT
j_call: TRBJ2-5; v_call: TRBV28; clone_size: .; d_call: .; cdr3_aa: CASSLGGHPRRDQYF; cdr3_nt: TGTGCCAGCAGTTTGGGCGGGCACCCAAGGCGAGACCAGTACTTC